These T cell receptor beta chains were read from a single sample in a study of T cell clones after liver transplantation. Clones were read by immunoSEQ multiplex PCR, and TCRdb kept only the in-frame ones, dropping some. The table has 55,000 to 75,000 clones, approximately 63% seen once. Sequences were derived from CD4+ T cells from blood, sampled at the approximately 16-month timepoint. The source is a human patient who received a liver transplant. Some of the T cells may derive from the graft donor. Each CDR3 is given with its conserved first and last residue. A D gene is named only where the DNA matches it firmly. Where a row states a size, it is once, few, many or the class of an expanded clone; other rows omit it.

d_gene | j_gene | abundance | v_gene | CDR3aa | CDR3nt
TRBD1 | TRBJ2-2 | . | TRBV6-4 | CASSDLGQGKLFF | TGTGCCAGCAGTGACCTGGGACAGGGGAAACTGTTTTTT
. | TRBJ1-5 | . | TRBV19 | CASSISNQPQHF | TGTGCCAGTAGTATCAGCAATCAGCCCCAGCATTTT
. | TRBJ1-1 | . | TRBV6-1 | CASSVYTEAFF | TGTGCCAGCAGCGTTTACACTGAAGCTTTCTTT
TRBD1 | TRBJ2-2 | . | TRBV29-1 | CSVLTGTNTGELFF | TGCAGCGTACTGACAGGGACGAACACCGGGGAGCTGTTTTTT
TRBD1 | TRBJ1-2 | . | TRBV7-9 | CASSLAGTGGQGYTF | TGTGCCAGCAGCTTAGCCGGGACAGGGGGGCAAGGCTACACCTTC
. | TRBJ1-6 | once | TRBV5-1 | CASSLAYNSPLHF | TGCGCCAGCAGCTTGGCCTATAATTCACCCCTCCACTTT
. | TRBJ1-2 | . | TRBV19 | CASSTAGEANYGYTF | TGTGCCAGTAGTACGGCAGGGGAAGCTAACTATGGCTACACCTTC
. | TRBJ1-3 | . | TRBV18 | CASSPRSQAYSGNTIYF | TGTGCCAGCTCACCACGGAGTCAGGCCTACTCTGGAAACACCATATATTTT
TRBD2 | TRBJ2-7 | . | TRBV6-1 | CASSDAQRGSYEQYF | TGTGCCAGCAGTGATGCGCAGCGGGGCTCCTACGAGCAGTACTTC
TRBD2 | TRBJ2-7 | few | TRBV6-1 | CASSALAGEYEQYF | TGTGCCAGCAGTGCGCTAGCGGGGGAGTACGAGCAGTACTTC
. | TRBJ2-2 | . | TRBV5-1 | CASSLYRDTGELFF | TGCGCCAGCAGCTTGTACAGAGACACCGGGGAGCTGTTTTTT
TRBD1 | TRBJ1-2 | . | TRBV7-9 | CASSPGDRLTGYTF | TGTGCCAGCAGCCCCGGGGACAGACTAACGGGCTACACCTTC
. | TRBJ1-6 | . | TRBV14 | CASSQEKGPNSPLHF | TGTGCCAGCAGCCAAGAGAAGGGGCCTAATTCACCCCTCCACTTT
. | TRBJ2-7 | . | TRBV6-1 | CASRTLGAPYEQYF | TGTGCCAGCAGGACGCTCGGGGCACCCTACGAGCAGTACTTC
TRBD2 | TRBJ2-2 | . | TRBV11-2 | CASSHQAGRGNTGELFF | TGTGCCAGCAGCCATCAGGCCGGGAGGGGAAACACCGGGGAGCTGTTTTTT
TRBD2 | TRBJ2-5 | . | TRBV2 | CASSVGAGGNQETQYF | TGTGCCAGCAGTGTCGGAGCGGGAGGCAACCAAGAGACCCAGTACTTC
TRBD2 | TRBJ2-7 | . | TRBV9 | CASSVGAGAYEQYF | TGTGCCAGCAGCGTAGGGGCGGGAGCCTACGAGCAGTACTTC
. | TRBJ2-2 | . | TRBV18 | CASTGQNTGELFF | TGTGCCAGCACGGGACAGAACACCGGGGAGCTGTTTTTT
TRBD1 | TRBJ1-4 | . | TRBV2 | CASSAVGQGLAPELFF | TGTGCCAGCAGTGCTGTGGGACAGGGGCTTGCTCCGGAACTGTTTTTT
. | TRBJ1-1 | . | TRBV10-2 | CASSGGTEAFF | TGCGCCAGCAGTGGGGGAACTGAAGCTTTCTTT
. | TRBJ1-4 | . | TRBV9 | CASSYEGGAKKLFF | TGTGCCAGCAGCTACGAAGGCGGGGCAAAAAAACTGTTTTTT
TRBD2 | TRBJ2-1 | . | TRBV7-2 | CASSLLLADNEQFF | TGTGCCAGCAGCTTATTACTAGCGGACAATGAGCAGTTCTTC
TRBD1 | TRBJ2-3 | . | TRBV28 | CASSLTAGTGITDTQYF | TGTGCCAGCAGTTTGACCGCCGGGACAGGGATTACAGATACGCAGTATTTT
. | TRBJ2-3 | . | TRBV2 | CASTGSTGFDTQYF | TGTGCCAGCACGGGCAGTACGGGGTTCGATACGCAGTATTTT
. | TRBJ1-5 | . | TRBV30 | CAWSSDRSDQPQHF | TGTGCCTGGAGTTCTGACAGGAGTGACCAGCCCCAGCATTTT
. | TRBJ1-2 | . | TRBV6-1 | CASKLEGGENYGYTF | TGTGCCAGCAAACTGGAGGGGGGTGAAAACTATGGCTACACCTTC
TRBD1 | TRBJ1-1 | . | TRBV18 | CASSPTGGTEAFF | TGTGCCAGCTCACCGACAGGGGGCACTGAAGCTTTCTTT
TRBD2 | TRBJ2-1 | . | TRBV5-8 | CASSPQTSGGNNEQFF | TGTGCCAGCAGCCCGCAGACTAGCGGAGGGAACAATGAGCAGTTCTTC
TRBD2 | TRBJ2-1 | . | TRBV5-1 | CASSFSPATSGINEQFF | TGCGCCAGCAGCTTTTCCCCGGCGACTAGCGGGATCAATGAGCAGTTCTTC
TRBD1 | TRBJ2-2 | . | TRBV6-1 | CASSVQGDSSSPGELFF | TGTGCCAGCAGTGTCCAAGGGGACAGCTCAAGTCCCGGGGAGCTGTTTTTT
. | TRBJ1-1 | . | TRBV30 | CAWSRWAEAFF | TGTGCCTGGAGTAGGTGGGCTGAAGCTTTCTTT
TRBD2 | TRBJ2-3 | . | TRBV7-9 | CASSLASGSGDTQYF | TGTGCCAGCAGCTTAGCTAGCGGGAGCGGGGATACGCAGTATTTT
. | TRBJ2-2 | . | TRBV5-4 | CASSDRTIIEGNTGELFF | TGTGCCAGCAGCGACAGGACTATCATCGAGGGTAACACCGGGGAGCTGTTTTTT
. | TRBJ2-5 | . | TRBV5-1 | CASSLGLSQETQYF | TGCGCCAGCAGCTTGGGACTCTCCCAGGAGACCCAGTACTTC
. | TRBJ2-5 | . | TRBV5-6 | CASSFSRWETQYF | TGTGCCAGCAGCTTTTCAAGATGGGAGACCCAGTACTTC
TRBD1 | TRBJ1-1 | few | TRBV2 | CAKDRAQGTEAFF | TGTGCCAAAGACAGGGCCCAAGGCACTGAAGCTTTCTTT
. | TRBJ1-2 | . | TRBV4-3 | CASSPWTGEYGYTF | TGCGCCAGCAGCCCGTGGACCGGCGAATATGGCTACACCTTC
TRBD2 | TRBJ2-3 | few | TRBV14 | CASSHRGGGGTDTQYF | TGTGCCAGCAGCCACCGAGGCGGGGGTGGTACAGATACGCAGTATTTT